Listed below are T cell receptor beta chains from one sample, sequenced in a study of control samples from healthy donors and cancer patients. Only in-frame clones appear in the TCRdb table, and some are missing; sequencing was by immunoSEQ multiplex PCR. The profile shows some 150,000 clones, roughly 93% of them singletons. Sequencing was done on a sample of blood. The receptor set was obtained from a man aged 45-65 years in good health. The CDR3 runs from the conserved cysteine through the conserved F or W. Each record gives: J gene, clone size, V gene, D gene, CDR3 protein, CDR3 DNA. The D gene is left open where the match is weak. A row's size may be missing; if present it is once, few, many or a size class.

J: TRBJ2-4; size: .; V: TRBV3-1/TRBV3-2; D: .; CDR3: CASSQTGTVRLAKNIQYF; DNA: TGTGCCAGCAGCCAAACCGGGACCGTCCGTCTAGCCAAAAACATTCAGTACTTC
J: TRBJ2-7; size: once; V: TRBV18; D: .; CDR3: CASSPSGSYEQYF; DNA: TGTGCCAGCTCACCATCAGGTTCGTACGAGCAGTACTTC
J: TRBJ2-3; size: .; V: TRBV5-6; D: TRBD2; CDR3: CASSFVAGGTTDTQYF; DNA: TGTGCCAGCAGCTTTGTAGCGGGAGGAACCACAGATACGCAGTATTTT
J: TRBJ1-1; size: .; V: TRBV12-5; D: .; CDR3: CASGLGGRTEAFF; DNA: TGTGCTAGTGGTTTGGGCGGTCGCACTGAAGCTTTCTTT
J: TRBJ2-1; size: .; V: TRBV12-5; D: .; CDR3: CASGLALEGSYNEQFF; DNA: TGTGCTAGTGGTTTGGCCTTGGAGGGCTCCTACAATGAGCAGTTCTTC
J: TRBJ2-6; size: .; V: TRBV27; D: .; CDR3: CASSRQARPSSGANVLTF; DNA: TGTGCCAGCAGTCGGCAGGCCAGACCTAGCTCTGGGGCCAACGTCCTGACTTTC
J: TRBJ2-7; size: .; V: TRBV5-1; D: .; CDR3: CASSSSFSGLEQYF; DNA: TGCGCCAGCAGCTCGTCCTTCTCGGGTCTCGAGCAGTACTTC
J: TRBJ2-3; size: once; V: TRBV3-1/TRBV3-2; D: TRBD2; CDR3: CASSIGSSGGLDTQYF; DNA: TGTGCCAGCAGTATCGGCTCTAGCGGGGGCCTAGATACGCAGTATTTT
J: TRBJ2-7; size: .; V: TRBV18; D: TRBD1; CDR3: CASFPGQGSEQYF; DNA: TGTGCCAGCTTTCCGGGACAGGGGAGCGAGCAGTACTTC
J: TRBJ2-5; size: .; V: TRBV3-1/TRBV3-2; D: .; CDR3: CASSLRGTGGLETQYF; DNA: TGTGCCAGCAGCCTAAGGGGGACTGGAGGGCTGGAGACCCAGTACTTC
J: TRBJ2-7; size: .; V: TRBV25-1; D: .; CDR3: CASSEPGRGAYEQYF; DNA: TGTGCCAGCAGTGAACCTGGCAGGGGCGCGTACGAGCAGTACTTC
J: TRBJ1-2; size: .; V: TRBV19; D: TRBD1; CDR3: CASNGGGQNYGYTF; DNA: TGTGCCAGTAATGGGGGGGGACAGAACTATGGCTACACCTTC
J: TRBJ2-2; size: .; V: TRBV6-5; D: TRBD1; CDR3: CASRRQGATGELFF; DNA: TGTGCCAGCAGACGACAGGGGGCGACCGGGGAGCTGTTTTTT
J: TRBJ2-3; size: .; V: TRBV6-4; D: TRBD1; CDR3: CASSAVGQGADTQYF; DNA: TGTGCCAGCAGCGCCGTAGGACAGGGGGCAGATACGCAGTATTTT
J: TRBJ1-1; size: .; V: TRBV7-8; D: .; CDR3: CASSLRLQGAAEAFF; DNA: TGTGCCAGCAGCTTAAGGCTACAGGGTGCGGCTGAAGCTTTCTTT
J: TRBJ2-1; size: .; V: TRBV27; D: .; CDR3: CASSPSTSGMYNEQFF; DNA: TGTGCCAGCAGTCCATCAACCTCGGGGATGTACAATGAGCAGTTCTTC
J: TRBJ2-2; size: .; V: TRBV7-9; D: TRBD1; CDR3: CASSLPGTGEAGELFF; DNA: TGTGCCAGCAGCTTACCAGGGACAGGGGAGGCCGGGGAGCTGTTTTTT
J: TRBJ2-1; size: .; V: TRBV2; D: TRBD2; CDR3: CASTPGGGRARYNEQFF; DNA: TGTGCCAGCACTCCAGGCGGCGGGAGGGCCAGGTACAATGAGCAGTTCTTC
J: TRBJ1-4; size: .; V: TRBV12-3/TRBV12-4; D: .; CDR3: CASREGNEKLFF; DNA: TGTGCCAGCAGAGAGGGTAATGAAAAACTGTTTTTT
J: TRBJ1-1; size: .; V: TRBV29-1; D: .; CDR3: CSVEVLSEAFF; DNA: TGCAGCGTTGAAGTTTTGAGTGAAGCTTTCTTT
J: TRBJ2-3; size: few; V: TRBV7-9; D: .; CDR3: CASSLASADTQYF; DNA: TGTGCCAGCAGCTTAGCCAGCGCAGATACGCAGTATTTT
J: TRBJ2-5; size: .; V: TRBV10-3; D: .; CDR3: CAISDFQGVLGETQYF; DNA: TGTGCCATCAGTGATTTTCAGGGAGTGTTGGGAGAGACCCAGTACTTC
J: TRBJ1-1; size: once; V: TRBV16; D: .; CDR3: CASSQSWESTEAFF; DNA: TGTGCCAGCAGCCAATCTTGGGAGAGTACTGAAGCTTTCTTT
J: TRBJ2-5; size: .; V: TRBV28; D: TRBD1; CDR3: CASSSHNLNRGRGETQYF; DNA: TGTGCCAGCAGTTCCCACAATTTAAACAGGGGGCGCGGAGAGACCCAGTACTTC
J: TRBJ2-4; size: few; V: TRBV11-3; D: .; CDR3: CASSSGQPGHLRFAKNIQYF; DNA: TGTGCCAGCAGCTCGGGACAACCGGGGCATCTCAGGTTTGCCAAAAACATTCAGTACTTC
J: TRBJ2-7; size: .; V: TRBV29-1; D: .; CDR3: CSVMNYEQYF; DNA: TGCAGCGTGATGAACTACGAGCAGTACTTC
J: TRBJ2-1; size: .; V: TRBV10-3; D: .; CDR3: CAISESSGIEQFF; DNA: TGTGCCATCAGTGAGTCGTCGGGAATTGAGCAGTTCTTC
J: TRBJ1-1; size: .; V: TRBV6-5; D: .; CDR3: CASSLGQENTEAFF; DNA: TGTGCCAGCAGCTTGGGACAAGAGAACACTGAAGCTTTCTTT
J: TRBJ2-2; size: .; V: TRBV3-1/TRBV3-2; D: .; CDR3: CASRPQGPGELFF; DNA: TGTGCCAGCAGGCCACAGGGACCCGGGGAGCTGTTTTTT
J: TRBJ1-5; size: few; V: TRBV12-2; D: .; CDR3: CASRLARQLVGPTPYSNQPQHF; DNA: TGTGCAAGTCGCTTAGCGCGACAGTTGGTGGGGCCGACTCCGTATAGCAATCAGCCCCAGCATTTT